These T cell receptor beta chains were read from a single sample in a study of response to subunit inactivated influenza vaccine. TCRdb reprocessed the RT-PCR reads with MiXCR, giving one entry per CDR3 protein. This sample carries just under 550,000 distinct CDR3 sequences, roughly 25% of them seen once, and the ten largest clones take 2.5% to 3.5%. The same data also contributed to another study, on T cells expressing NK-cell markers.

The sample was CD4+ T cells sorted from PBMCs, taken 12 days after vaccination. These receptors were taken from a man between 50 and 59 years old who received an inactivated influenza vaccine. Each CDR3 is given with its conserved first and last residue. A D gene is named only where the DNA matches it firmly. Clone size appears in some rows only: once, few, many, or a class for an expanded clone.

J: TRBJ2-7; length: 14; size: .; V: TRBV10-3; D: .; DNA: TGTGCCATCAGTGTCGCCAAGAGCACCTACGAGCAGTACTTC; CDR3: CAISVAKSTYEQYF
J: TRBJ2-7; length: 12; size: few; V: TRBV2; D: .; DNA: TGTGCCAGCAGTGTCCAATCTGTCGAGCAGTACTTC; CDR3: CASSVQSVEQYF
J: TRBJ2-2; length: 15; size: few; V: TRBV12-3/TRBV12-4; D: TRBD1; DNA: TGTGCCAGCAGACCGGACAGGGTCAACACCGGGGAGCTGTTTTTT; CDR3: CASRPDRVNTGELFF
J: TRBJ2-7; length: 15; size: few; V: TRBV28; D: .; DNA: TGTGCCAGCAGTTTACCGACTGTCATCTCCTACGAGCAGTACTTC; CDR3: CASSLPTVISYEQYF
J: TRBJ2-5; length: 14; size: .; V: TRBV23-1; D: TRBD1; DNA: TGCGCCACCCAAGGACAGGGCGGGGAAGAGACCCAGTACTTC; CDR3: CATQGQGGEETQYF
J: TRBJ2-3; length: 15; size: .; V: TRBV20-1; D: .; DNA: TGCAGTGCTAGCCCCCCCTATAGGGGGACAGATACGCAGTATTTT; CDR3: CSASPPYRGTDTQYF
J: TRBJ2-3; length: 15; size: .; V: TRBV27; D: .; DNA: TGTGCCAGCAGTTTATTTTGGGGAACTACAGATACGCAGTATTTT; CDR3: CASSLFWGTTDTQYF
J: TRBJ1-5; length: 13; size: few; V: TRBV10-1; D: .; DNA: TGCGCCAGCAGTGCCGGACTAAATCAGCCCCAGCATTTT; CDR3: CASSAGLNQPQHF
J: TRBJ1-1; length: 14; size: .; V: TRBV20-1; D: .; DNA: TGCAGTGCGAGCCGGTCGGAAAAGAACACTGAAGCTTTCTTT; CDR3: CSASRSEKNTEAFF
J: TRBJ2-7; length: 17; size: .; V: TRBV12-3/TRBV12-4; D: TRBD1; DNA: TGTGCCAGCAGCATGGGAGCCGGGACAGGGGGCATCGACGAGCAGTACTTC; CDR3: CASSMGAGTGGIDEQYF
J: TRBJ1-2; length: 15; size: few; V: TRBV25-1; D: .; DNA: TGTGCCAGCAGATCCGAACGGGGGGCTAACTATGGCTACACCTTC; CDR3: CASRSERGANYGYTF
J: TRBJ1-2; length: 13; size: .; V: TRBV27; D: .; DNA: TGTGCCAGCAGTCCCAGTGGGCTCTATGGCTACACCTTC; CDR3: CASSPSGLYGYTF